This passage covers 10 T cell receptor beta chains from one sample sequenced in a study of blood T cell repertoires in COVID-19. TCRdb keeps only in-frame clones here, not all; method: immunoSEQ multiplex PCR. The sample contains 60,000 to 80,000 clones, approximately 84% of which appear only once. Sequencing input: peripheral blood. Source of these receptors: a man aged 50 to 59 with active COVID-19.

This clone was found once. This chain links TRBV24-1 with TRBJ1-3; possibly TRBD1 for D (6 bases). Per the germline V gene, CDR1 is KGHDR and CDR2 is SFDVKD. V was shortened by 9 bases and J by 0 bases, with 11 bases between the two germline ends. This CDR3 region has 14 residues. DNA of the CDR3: TGTGCCACCCTGAGGGGGGGCTCTGGAAACACCATATATTTT. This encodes CATLRGGSGNTIYF.

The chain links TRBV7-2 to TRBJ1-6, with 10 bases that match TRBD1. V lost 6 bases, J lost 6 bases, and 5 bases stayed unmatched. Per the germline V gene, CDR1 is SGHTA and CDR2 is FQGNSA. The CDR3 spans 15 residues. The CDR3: CASSYGDRGNSPLHF. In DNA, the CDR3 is TGTGCCAGCAGTTATGGGGACAGGGGTAATTCACCCCTCCACTTT.

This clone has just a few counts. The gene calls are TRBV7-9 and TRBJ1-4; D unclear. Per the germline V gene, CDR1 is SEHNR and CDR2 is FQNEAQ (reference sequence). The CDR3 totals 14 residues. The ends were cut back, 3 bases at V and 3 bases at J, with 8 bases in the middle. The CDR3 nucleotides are TGTGCCAGCAGCTTGAGTCAGGCTAATGAAAAACTGTTTTTT. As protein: CASSLSQANEKLFF.

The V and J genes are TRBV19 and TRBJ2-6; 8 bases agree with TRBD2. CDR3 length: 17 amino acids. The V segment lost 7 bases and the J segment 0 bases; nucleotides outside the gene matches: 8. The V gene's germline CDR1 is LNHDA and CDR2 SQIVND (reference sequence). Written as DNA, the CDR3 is TGTGCCAGTATCGGTAGCGGGGTCCGCTCTGGGGCCAACGTCCTGACTTTC. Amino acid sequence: CASIGSGVRSGANVLTF.

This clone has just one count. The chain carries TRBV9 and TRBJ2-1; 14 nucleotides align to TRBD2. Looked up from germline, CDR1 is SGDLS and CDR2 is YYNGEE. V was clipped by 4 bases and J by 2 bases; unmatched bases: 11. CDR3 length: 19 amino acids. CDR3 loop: CASSYGVGLAGGTYNEQFF. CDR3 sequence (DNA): TGTGCCAGCAGCTACGGGGTCGGACTAGCGGGGGGAACCTACAATGAGCAGTTCTTC.

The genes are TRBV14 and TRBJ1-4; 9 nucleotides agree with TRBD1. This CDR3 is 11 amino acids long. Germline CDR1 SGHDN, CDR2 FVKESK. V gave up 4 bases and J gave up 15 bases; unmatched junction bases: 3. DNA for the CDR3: TGTGCCAGCAGCCGGGACAGGGTTTTGTTTTTT. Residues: CASSRDRVLFF. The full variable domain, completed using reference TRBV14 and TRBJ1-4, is EAGVTQFPSHSVIEKGQTVTLRCDPISGHDNLYWYRRVMGKEIKFLLHFVKESKQDESGMPNNRFLAERTGGTYSTLKVQPAELEDSGVYFCASSRDRVLFFGSGTQLSVL.

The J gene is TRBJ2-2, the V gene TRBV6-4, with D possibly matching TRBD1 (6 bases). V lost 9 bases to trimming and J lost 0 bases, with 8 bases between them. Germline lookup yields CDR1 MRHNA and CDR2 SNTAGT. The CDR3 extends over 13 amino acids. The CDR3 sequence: CASGQPNTGELFF. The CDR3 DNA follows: TGTGCCAGTGGACAGCCGAACACCGGGGAGCTGTTTTTT.

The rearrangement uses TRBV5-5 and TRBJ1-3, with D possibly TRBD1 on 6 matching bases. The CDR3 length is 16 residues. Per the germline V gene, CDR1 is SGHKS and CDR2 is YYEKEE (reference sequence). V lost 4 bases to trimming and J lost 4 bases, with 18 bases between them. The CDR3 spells CASSVPGARRGNTIYF. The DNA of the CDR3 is TGTGCCAGCAGCGTGCCAGGGGCGCGGAGAGGAAACACCATATATTTT.

The CDR3 region has the DNA TGTGCCAGCGCAAGACGCGGGGACACTGAAGCTTTCTTT. It codes for CASARRGDTEAFF. The chain carries TRBV2 and TRBJ1-1; D gene unclear. Trimming cost V 8 bases and J 3 bases, with 13 bases left between them. Germline V CDR1 and CDR2: SNHLY, FYNNEI. The CDR3 length is 13 residues. Combining the CDR3 with reference TRBV2 and TRBJ1-1 gives the whole variable domain EPEVTQTPSHQVTQMGQEVILRCVPISNHLYFYWYRQILGQKVEFLVSFYNNEISEKSEIFDDQFSVERPDGSNFTLKIRSTKLEDSAMYFCASARRGDTEAFFGQGTRLTVV.

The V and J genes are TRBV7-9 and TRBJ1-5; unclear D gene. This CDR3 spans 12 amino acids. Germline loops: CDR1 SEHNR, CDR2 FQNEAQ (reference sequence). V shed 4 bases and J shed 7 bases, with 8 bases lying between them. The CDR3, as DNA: TGTGCCAGCAGCTCGCCGGGGCAGCCCCAGCATTTT. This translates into CASSSPGQPQHF.